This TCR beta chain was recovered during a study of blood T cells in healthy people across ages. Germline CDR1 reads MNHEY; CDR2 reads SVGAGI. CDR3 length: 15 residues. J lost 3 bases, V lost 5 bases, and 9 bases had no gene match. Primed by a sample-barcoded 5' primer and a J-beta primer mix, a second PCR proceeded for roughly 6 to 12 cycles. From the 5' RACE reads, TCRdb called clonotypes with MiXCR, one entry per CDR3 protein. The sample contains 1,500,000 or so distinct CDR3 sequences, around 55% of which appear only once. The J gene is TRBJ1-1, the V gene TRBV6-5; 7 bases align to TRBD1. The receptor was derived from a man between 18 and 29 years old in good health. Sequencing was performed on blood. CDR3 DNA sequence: TGTGCCAGCAGTCGTTCTCAGGGGGTGGACACTGAAGCTTTCTTT. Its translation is CASSRSQGVDTEAFF.